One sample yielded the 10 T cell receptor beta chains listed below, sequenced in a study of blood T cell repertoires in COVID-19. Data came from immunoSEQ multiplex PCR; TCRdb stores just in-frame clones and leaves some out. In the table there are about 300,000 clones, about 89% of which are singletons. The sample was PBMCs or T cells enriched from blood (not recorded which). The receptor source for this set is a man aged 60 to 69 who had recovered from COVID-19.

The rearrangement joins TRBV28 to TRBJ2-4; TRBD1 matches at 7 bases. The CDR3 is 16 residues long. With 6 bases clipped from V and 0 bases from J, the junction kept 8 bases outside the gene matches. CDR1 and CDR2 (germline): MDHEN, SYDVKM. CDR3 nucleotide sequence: TGTGCCAGCAGCTCCCCGGGACAGCTAGCCAAAAACATTCAGTACTTC. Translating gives CASSSPGQLAKNIQYF.

CDR3 residues: CASSIVAGAYEQYF. As DNA, the CDR3 is TGTGCCAGTAGTATAGTTGCAGGGGCCTACGAGCAGTACTTC. This chain links TRBV19 with TRBJ2-7, with a possible D match to TRBD1 (6 bases). Trimming pared 1 base from V and 2 bases from J, leaving 9 bases between. This CDR3 spans 14 amino acids. Germline V gene lookup returns CDR1 LNHDA and CDR2 SQIVND (reference sequence).

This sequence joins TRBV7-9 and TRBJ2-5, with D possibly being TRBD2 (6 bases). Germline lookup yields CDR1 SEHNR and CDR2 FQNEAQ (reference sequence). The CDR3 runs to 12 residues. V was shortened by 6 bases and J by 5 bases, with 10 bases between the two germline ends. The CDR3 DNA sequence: TGTGCCAGCAGGGGGGGAGTGGAGACCCAGTACTTC. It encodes CASRGGVETQYF.

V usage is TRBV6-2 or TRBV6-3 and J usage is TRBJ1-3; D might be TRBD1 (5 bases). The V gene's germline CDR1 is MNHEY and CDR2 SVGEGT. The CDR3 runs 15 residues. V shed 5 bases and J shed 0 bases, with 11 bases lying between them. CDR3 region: CASSVPGHSGNTIYF. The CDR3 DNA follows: TGTGCCAGCAGTGTACCAGGGCACTCTGGAAACACCATATATTTT.

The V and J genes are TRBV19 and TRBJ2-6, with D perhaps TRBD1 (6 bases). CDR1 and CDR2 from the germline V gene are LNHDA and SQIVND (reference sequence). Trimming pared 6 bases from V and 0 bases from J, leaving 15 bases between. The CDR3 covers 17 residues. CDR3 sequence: CASSNPTGTSGANVLTF. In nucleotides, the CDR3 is TGTGCCAGTAGCAACCCAACAGGGACCTCTGGGGCCAACGTCCTGACTTTC.

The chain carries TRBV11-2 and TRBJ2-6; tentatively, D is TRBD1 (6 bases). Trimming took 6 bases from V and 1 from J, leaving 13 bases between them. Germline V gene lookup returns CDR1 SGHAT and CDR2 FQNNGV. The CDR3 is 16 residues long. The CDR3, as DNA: TGTGCCAGCAGAACTGAAGGGGGATCTGGGGCCAACGTCCTGACTTTC. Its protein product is CASRTEGGSGANVLTF.

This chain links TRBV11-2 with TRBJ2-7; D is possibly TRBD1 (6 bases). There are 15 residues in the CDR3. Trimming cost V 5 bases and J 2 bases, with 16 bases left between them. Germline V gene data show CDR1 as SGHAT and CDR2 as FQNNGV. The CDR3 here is CASSLQGLNAYEQYF. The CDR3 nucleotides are TGTGCCAGCAGCCTACAGGGCCTTAATGCCTACGAGCAGTACTTC.

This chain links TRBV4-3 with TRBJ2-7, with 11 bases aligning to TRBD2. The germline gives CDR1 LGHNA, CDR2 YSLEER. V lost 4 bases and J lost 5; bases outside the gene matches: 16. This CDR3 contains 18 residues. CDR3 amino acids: CASSPRIFSGRADDEQYF. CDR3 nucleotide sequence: TGCGCCAGCAGCCCCCGGATCTTTAGCGGGAGGGCCGACGACGAGCAGTACTTC.

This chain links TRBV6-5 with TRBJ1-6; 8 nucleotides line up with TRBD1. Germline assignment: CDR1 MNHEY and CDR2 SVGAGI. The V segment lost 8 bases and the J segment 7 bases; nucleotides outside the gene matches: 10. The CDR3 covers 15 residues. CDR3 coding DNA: TGTGCCAGCGGAGGACAGGGAACCCCCAATTCACCCCTCCACTTT. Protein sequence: CASGGQGTPNSPLHF.

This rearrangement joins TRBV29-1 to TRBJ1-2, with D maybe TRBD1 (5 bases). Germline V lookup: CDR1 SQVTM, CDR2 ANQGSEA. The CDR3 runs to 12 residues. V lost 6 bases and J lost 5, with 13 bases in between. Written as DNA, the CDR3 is TGCAGCGTCGAAACAGGTGGTTATGGCTACACCTTC. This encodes CSVETGGYGYTF.